This T cell receptor (beta chain) was sequenced for a study of CD8+CD57+ T cells in acquired aplastic anemia. From germline, CDR1 is SGHRS and CDR2 YFSETQ. Trimming shortened V by 6 bases and J by 3 bases, and 15 bases separated the two germline ends. The CDR3 runs to 14 residues. CDR3 and TCR beta VDJ profiling relied on genomic DNA as the template. TCRdb analysed the reads with MiXCR anew, one entry per CDR3 protein. The data contain under 350,000 distinct CDR3 sequences, about 50% of them singletons. In this sample, this clonotype turned up many times. Its target is not known. Study results and limitations: The same twenty-nine CD8+ CDR3 sequences occurred in patients and in controls. The study found no significant CD8+ Simpson's diversity difference between patients and controls.

CD8+CD57+ cell expansion, shown by flow cytometry, had occurred in the patients selected for sequencing. The sequence derives from a human donor with aplastic anemia. The chain has TRBV5-1 and TRBJ1-2, with a possible D match to TRBD1 (6 bases). Sequencing was carried out using sorted CD4+, CD8+, or CD8+CD57+ T cells (not recorded which) from PBMCs. The CDR3 reads CASNPWGADYGYTF. Written as DNA, the CDR3 is TGCGCCAGCAATCCATGGGGGGCGGACTATGGCTACACCTTC. The full variable domain, rest sourced from reference TRBV5-1 and TRBJ1-2, is KAGVTQTPRYLIKTRGQQVTLSCSPISGHRSVSWYQQTPGQGLQFLFEYFSETQRNKGNFPGRFSGRQFSNSRSEMNVSTLELGDSALYLCASNPWGADYGYTFGSGTRLTVV.